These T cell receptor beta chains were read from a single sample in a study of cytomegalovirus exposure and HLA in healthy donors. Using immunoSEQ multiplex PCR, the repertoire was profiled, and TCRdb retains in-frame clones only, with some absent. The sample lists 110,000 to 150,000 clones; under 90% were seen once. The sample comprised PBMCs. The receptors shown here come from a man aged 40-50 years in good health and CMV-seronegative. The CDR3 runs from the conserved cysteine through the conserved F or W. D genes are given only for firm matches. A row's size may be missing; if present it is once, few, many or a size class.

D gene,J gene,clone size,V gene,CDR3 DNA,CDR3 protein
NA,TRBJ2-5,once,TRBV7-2,TGTGCCAGCTCCAGGGGGAGGGAGACCCAGTACTTC,CASSRGRETQYF
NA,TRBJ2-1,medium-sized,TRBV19,TGTGCCAGTACCTCAATAAAGAGCTCCTACAATGAGCAGTTCTTC,CASTSIKSSYNEQFF
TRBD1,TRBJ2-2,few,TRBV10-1,TGCGCCAGCAGTGAGCCGGGACAGGAAAGCGGGGAGCTGTTTTTT,CASSEPGQESGELFF
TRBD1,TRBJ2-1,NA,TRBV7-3,TGTGCCAGCAGCGGACAGGGGGTTTGGAATGAGCAGTTCTTC,CASSGQGVWNEQFF
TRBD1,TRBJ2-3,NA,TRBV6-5,TGTGCCAGCAGTTTCCCACAGGGGGCGGATCGCACGCAGTATTTT,CASSFPQGADRTQYF
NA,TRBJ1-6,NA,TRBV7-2,TGTGCCAGCAGCTTAGTAACAGGGAGGGGTCCATCACCCCTCCACTTT,CASSLVTGRGPSPLHF
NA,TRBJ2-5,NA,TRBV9,TGTGCCAGCAGCGTAGCCCAGACAGGACGGGAAGAGACCCAGTACTTC,CASSVAQTGREETQYF
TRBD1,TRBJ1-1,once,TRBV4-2,TGTGCCAGCAGCGACCGGGACAGGGGGAATACTGAAGCTTTCTTT,CASSDRDRGNTEAFF
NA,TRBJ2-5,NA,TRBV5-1,TGCGCCAGCAGCTTGCGCCCGACAGGTTTGATAGAGACCCAGTACTTC,CASSLRPTGLIETQYF
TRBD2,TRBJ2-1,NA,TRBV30,TGTGCCCGGAGCGGGGGGGCCTACAATGAGCAGTTCTTC,CARSGGAYNEQFF
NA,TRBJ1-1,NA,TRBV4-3,TGCGCCAGCAGCCAAGACCGGGAGGGGAAGAACACTGAAGCTTTCTTT,CASSQDREGKNTEAFF
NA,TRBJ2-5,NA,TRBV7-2,TGTGCCAGCAGCTTAGCGGCAGAGACCCAGTACTTC,CASSLAAETQYF
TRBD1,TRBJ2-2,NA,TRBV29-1,TGCAGCGTTGGGGCCGGGACAGGGGACACCGGGGAGCTGTTTTTT,CSVGAGTGDTGELFF
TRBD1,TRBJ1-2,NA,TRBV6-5,TGTGCCAGCAGACGGGACAGGGGGCGCGAGGGCTACACCTTC,CASRRDRGREGYTF
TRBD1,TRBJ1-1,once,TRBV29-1,TGCAGCGTATACCGGGACAGGCTTGAAGCTTTCTTT,CSVYRDRLEAFF
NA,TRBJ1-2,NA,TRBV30,TGTGCCTGGAGTCCAAACAGACAGCTAATCTATGGCTACACCTTC,CAWSPNRQLIYGYTF
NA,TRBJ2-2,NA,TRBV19,TGTGCCAGTAGTCCCCTGCAGTTTAACACCGGGGAGCTGTTTTTT,CASSPLQFNTGELFF
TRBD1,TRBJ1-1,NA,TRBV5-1,TGCGCCAGCAGCTTGGGAGGGAGGTCAGGGGGCGCGCGGACTGAAGCTTTCTTT,CASSLGGRSGGARTEAFF
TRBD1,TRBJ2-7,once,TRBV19,TGTGCCAGTAGTGTTGGACAGGCCTACGAGCAGTACTTC,CASSVGQAYEQYF
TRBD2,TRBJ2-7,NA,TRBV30,TGTGCCTGGAAAAGCGGGGGTTGGGACGAGCAGTACTTC,CAWKSGGWDEQYF
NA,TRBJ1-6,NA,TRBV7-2,TGTGCCAGCAGCTTAGAAGCAGGGGTGAGTTCACCCCTCCACTTT,CASSLEAGVSSPLHF
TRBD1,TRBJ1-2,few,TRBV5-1,TGCGCCAGCAGCTTCGCCGGGACAGGGGCCAACTATGGCTACACCTTC,CASSFAGTGANYGYTF
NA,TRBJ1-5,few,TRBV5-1,TGCGCCAGCAGCTTAGACAGTAGCAATCAGCCCCAGCATTTT,CASSLDSSNQPQHF
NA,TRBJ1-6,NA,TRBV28,TGTGCCAGCGGAGAGGGTTTAAATTCACCCCTCCACTTT,CASGEGLNSPLHF
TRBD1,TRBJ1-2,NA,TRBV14,TGTGCCAGCAGCCTTGGGACAGGGAGTAACTATGGCTACACCTTC,CASSLGTGSNYGYTF
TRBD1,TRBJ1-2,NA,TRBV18,TGTGCCAGCTCACTAAGGGACAGGAACTATGGCTACACCTTC,CASSLRDRNYGYTF
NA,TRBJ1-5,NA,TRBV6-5,TGTGCCAGCAGGGTGGGGGGGAATAGCAATCAGCCCCAGCATTTT,CASRVGGNSNQPQHF
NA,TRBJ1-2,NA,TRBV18,TGTGCCAGCTCACCACCGGCCGATAACTATGGCTACACCTTC,CASSPPADNYGYTF
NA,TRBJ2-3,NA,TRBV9,TGTGCCAGCAGCGTAGAAGTGCGGGGGCGCTCCCACATCACAGATACGCAGTATTTT,CASSVEVRGRSHITDTQYF
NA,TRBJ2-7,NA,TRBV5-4,TGTGCCAGCAGCTTGGGGGACTCTACCTACGAGCAGTACTTC,CASSLGDSTYEQYF
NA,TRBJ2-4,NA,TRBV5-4,TGTGCCAGCAGCTTTACAGGAGCCAAAAACATTCAGTACTTC,CASSFTGAKNIQYF
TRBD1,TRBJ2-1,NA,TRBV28,TGTGCCAGCAGTTTCCCTCGGACAGGGAGGTTCAATGAGCAGTTCTTC,CASSFPRTGRFNEQFF
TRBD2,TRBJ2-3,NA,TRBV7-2,TGTGCCAGCAGCCCGCGGGGGGGCACAGATACGCAGTATTTT,CASSPRGGTDTQYF
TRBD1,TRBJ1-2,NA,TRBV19,TGTGCCAGTAGTGACGGACAGGGGTCGGGCTATGGCTACACCTTC,CASSDGQGSGYGYTF
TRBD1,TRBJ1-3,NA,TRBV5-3,TGTGCCACAAAGGGGGCCCGAAACACCATATATTTT,CATKGARNTIYF
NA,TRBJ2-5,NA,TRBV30,TGTGCCTGGAAGCGACGCGGGACCCAAGAGACCCAGTACTTC,CAWKRRGTQETQYF
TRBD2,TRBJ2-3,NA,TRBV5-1,TGCGCCAGCAGCTCCTACCCGACTAGCGGGGGACCAGATACGCAGTATTTT,CASSSYPTSGGPDTQYF
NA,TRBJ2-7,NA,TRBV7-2,TGTGCCAGCAGCTCCGTGTGGAGGGAGCAGTACTTC,CASSSVWREQYF
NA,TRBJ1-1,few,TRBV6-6,TGTGCCAGCAGTTACCCCCAGGGGCGGGGGGACACTGAAGCTTTCTTT,CASSYPQGRGDTEAFF
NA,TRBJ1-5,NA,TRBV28,TGTGCCAGCAGTCCCCAGGGCTCCCCCGGGCAGCCCCAGCATTTT,CASSPQGSPGQPQHF
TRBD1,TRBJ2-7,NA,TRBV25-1,TGTGCCAGCAGTGTTCGGACAGGGCTCGACGAGCAGTACTTC,CASSVRTGLDEQYF
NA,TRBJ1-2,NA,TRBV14,TGTGCCAGCAAGGGTAGTTCAGCGCGGGCGTCTGGCTACACCTTC,CASKGSSARASGYTF
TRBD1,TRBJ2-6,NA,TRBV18,TGTGCCAGCTCACGAGACAGGGCTGGGGCCAACGTCCTGACTTTC,CASSRDRAGANVLTF
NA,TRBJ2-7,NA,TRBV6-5,TGTGCCAGCAGTTTCGGGAGCTACGAGCAGTACTTC,CASSFGSYEQYF
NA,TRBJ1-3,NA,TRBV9,TGTGCCAGCAGCGTAGCTCCCAGCTCTGGAAACACCATATATTTT,CASSVAPSSGNTIYF
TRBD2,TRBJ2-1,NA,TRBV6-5,TGTGCCAGCAGTTACGAGAGGCGGGGGGGCCGGAATGAGCAGTTCTTC,CASSYERRGGRNEQFF
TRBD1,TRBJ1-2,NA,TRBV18,TGTGCCAGCTCACCCGACAGGGGGAGTGGCTACACCTTC,CASSPDRGSGYTF
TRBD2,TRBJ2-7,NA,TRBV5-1,TGCGCCAGCAGCCCGGTACTAGCGGGGGACCTCTCCTACGAGCAGTACTTC,CASSPVLAGDLSYEQYF
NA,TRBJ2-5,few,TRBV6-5,TGTGCCAGCAGTCCGTCCGGAGAGACCCAGTACTTC,CASSPSGETQYF
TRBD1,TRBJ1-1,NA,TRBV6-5,TGTGCCAGCAGTCGCCCCGGGACAGGGAGCACTGAAGCTTTCTTT,CASSRPGTGSTEAFF
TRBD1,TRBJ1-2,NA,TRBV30,TGTGCCTGGAGGGCTGGGACAGGGGCAACCTATGGCTACACCTTC,CAWRAGTGATYGYTF
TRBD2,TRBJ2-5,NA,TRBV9,TGTGCCAGCAGCGTAGGCCAGCGGGGGACCCAAGAGACCCAGTACTTC,CASSVGQRGTQETQYF
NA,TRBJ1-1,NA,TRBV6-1,TGTGCCAGCAGACAGGGCAACCAGGGCACTGAAGCTTTCTTT,CASRQGNQGTEAFF
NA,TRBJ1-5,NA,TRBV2,TGTGCCAGCAGTGTTCAGGGTCTTAGCAATCAGCCCCAGCATTTT,CASSVQGLSNQPQHF
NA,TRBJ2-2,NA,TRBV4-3,TGCGCCAGCAGCCAATTACAGGGGAACACCGGGGAGCTGTTTTTT,CASSQLQGNTGELFF
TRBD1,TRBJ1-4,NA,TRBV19,TGTGCCAGTAGTGTACCAACAGGGGGCCGTGGAGAAAAACTGTTTTTT,CASSVPTGGRGEKLFF
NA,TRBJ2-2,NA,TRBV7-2,TGTGCCAGCAGCCGTCTCGGGACTCTGACCGGGGAGCTGTTTTTT,CASSRLGTLTGELFF